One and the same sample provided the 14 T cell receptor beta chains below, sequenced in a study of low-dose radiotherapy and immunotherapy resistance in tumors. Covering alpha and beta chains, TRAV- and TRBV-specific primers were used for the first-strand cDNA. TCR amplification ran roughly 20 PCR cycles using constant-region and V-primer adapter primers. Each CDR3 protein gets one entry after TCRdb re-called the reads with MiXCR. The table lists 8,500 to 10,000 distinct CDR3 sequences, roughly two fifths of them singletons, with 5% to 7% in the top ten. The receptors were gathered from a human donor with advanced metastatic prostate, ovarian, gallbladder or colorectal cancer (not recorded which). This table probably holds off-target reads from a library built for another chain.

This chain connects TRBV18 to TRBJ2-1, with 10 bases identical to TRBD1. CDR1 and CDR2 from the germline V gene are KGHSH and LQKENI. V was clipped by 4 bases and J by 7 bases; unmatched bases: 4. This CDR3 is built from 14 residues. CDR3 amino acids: CASSLGQGLNEQFF. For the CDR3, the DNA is TGTGCCAGCTCACTGGGACAGGGGTTAAATGAGCAGTTCTTC.

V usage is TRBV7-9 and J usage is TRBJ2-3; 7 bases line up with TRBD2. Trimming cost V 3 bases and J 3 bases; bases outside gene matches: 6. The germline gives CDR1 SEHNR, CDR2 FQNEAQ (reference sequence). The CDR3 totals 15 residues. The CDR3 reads CASSFGGSGTDTQYF. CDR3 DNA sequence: TGTGCCAGCAGCTTTGGCGGGAGCGGTACAGATACGCAGTATTTT.

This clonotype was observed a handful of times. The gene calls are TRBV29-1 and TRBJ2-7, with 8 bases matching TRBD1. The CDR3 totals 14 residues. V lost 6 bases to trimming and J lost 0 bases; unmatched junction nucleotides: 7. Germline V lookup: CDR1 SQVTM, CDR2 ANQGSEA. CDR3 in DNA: TGCAGCGTCGTAGTACAGGGGGGCTCCTACGAGCAGTACTTC. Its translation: CSVVVQGGSYEQYF.

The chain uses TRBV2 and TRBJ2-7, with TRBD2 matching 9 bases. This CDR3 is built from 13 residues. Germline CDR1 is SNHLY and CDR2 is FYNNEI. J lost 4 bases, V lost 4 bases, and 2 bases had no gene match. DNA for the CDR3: TGTGCCAGCAGTGCTAGCGGGGTGTACGAGCAGTACTTC. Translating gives CASSASGVYEQYF.

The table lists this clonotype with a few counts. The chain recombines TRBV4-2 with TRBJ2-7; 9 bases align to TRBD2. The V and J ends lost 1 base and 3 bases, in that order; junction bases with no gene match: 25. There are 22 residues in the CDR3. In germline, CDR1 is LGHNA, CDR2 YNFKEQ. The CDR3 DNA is TGTGCCAGCAGCCAAGGGCCTAGCGGGGAGGGAAGTCTTAGGGAATCGGGCTACGAGCAGTACTTC. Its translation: CASSQGPSGEGSLRESGYEQYF.

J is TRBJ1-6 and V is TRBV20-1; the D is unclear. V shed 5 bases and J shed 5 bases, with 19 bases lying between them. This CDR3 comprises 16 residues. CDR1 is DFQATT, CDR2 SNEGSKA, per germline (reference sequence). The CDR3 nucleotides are TGCAGTGCTTCTCTAGGAGCCCCTCAGAATAATTCACCCCTCCACTTT. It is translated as CSASLGAPQNNSPLHF.

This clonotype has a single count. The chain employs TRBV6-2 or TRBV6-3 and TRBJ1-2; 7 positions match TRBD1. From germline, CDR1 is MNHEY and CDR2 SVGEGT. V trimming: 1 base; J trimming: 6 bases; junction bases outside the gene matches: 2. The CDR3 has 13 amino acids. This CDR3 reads CASSYLTGHGYTF. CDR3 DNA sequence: TGTGCCAGCAGTTACTTGACAGGGCATGGCTACACCTTC.

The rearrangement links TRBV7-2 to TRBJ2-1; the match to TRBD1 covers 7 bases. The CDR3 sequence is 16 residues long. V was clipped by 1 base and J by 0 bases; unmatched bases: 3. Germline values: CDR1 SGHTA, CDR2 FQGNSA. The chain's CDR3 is CASSLVWDSSYNEQFF. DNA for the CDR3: TGTGCCAGCAGCTTAGTTTGGGACAGCTCCTACAATGAGCAGTTCTTC.

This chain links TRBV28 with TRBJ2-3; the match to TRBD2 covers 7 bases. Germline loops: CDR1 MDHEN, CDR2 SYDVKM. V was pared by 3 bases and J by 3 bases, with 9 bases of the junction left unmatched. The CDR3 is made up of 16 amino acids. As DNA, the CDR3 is TGTGCCAGCAGTTTTCTTGGCGGGAGAAGGACAGATACGCAGTATTTT. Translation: CASSFLGGRRTDTQYF.

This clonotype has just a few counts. The CDR3 sequence is CASSPRQGGIVSTEAFF. The CDR3 bases are TGCGCCAGCAGCCCTCGACAGGGAGGTATCGTGTCCACTGAAGCTTTCTTT. The chain is built from TRBV5-1 and TRBJ1-1; 7 nucleotides match TRBD1. V lost 4 bases to trimming and J lost 4 bases; unmatched junction nucleotides: 16. The germline V gene encodes CDR1 SGHRS and CDR2 YFSETQ. The CDR3 runs to 17 residues.

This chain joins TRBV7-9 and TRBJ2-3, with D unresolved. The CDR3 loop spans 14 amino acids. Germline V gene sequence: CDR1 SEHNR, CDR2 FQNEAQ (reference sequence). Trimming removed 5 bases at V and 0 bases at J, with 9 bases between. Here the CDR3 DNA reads TGTGCCAGCAGCACCCTTGAAAGCACAGATACGCAGTATTTT. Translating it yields CASSTLESTDTQYF.

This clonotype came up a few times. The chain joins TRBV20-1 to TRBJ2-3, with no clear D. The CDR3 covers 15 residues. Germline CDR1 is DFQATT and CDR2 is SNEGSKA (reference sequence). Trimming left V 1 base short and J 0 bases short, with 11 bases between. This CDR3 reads CSARAGGTSTDTQYF. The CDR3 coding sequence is TGCAGTGCTAGAGCTGGCGGAACTAGCACAGATACGCAGTATTTT.

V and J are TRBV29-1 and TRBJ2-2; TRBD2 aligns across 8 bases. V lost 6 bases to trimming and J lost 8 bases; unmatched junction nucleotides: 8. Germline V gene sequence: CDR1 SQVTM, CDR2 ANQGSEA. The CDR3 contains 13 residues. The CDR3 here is CSVGLAVQGELFF. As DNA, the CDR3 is TGCAGCGTAGGACTAGCTGTACAAGGGGAGCTGTTTTTT.

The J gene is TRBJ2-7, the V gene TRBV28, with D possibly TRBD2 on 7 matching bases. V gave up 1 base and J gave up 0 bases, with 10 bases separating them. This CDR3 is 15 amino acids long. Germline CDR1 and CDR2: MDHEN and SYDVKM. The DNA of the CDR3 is TGTGCCAGCAGTTTATCGGGGGGCGCCTCCTACGAGCAGTACTTC. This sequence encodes CASSLSGGASYEQYF. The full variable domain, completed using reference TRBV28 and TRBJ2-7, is DVKVTQSSRYLVKRTGEKVFLECVQDMDHENMFWYRQDPGLGLRLIYFSYDVKMKEKGDIPEGYSVSREKKERFSLILESASTNQTSMYLCASSLSGGASYEQYFGPGTRLTVT.